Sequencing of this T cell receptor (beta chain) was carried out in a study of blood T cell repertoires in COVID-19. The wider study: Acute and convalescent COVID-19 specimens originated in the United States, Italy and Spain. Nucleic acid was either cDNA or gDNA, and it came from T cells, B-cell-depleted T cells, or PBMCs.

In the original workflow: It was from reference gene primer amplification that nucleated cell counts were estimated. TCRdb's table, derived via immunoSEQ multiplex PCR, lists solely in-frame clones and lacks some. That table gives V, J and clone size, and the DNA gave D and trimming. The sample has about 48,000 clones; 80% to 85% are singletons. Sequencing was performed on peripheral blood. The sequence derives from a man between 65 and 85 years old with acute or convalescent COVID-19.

DNA for the CDR3: TGTGCCAGCAGCTTATCGTCGCAGGGAGCTTTCTTT. As protein: CASSLSSQGAFF. V gene TRBV7-2 combines with J gene TRBJ1-1; perhaps TRBD1 as D (5 bases). This CDR3 is 12 amino acids long. Germline CDR1 reads SGHTA; CDR2 reads FQGNSA. Trimming removed 2 bases at V and 10 bases at J, with 11 bases between.